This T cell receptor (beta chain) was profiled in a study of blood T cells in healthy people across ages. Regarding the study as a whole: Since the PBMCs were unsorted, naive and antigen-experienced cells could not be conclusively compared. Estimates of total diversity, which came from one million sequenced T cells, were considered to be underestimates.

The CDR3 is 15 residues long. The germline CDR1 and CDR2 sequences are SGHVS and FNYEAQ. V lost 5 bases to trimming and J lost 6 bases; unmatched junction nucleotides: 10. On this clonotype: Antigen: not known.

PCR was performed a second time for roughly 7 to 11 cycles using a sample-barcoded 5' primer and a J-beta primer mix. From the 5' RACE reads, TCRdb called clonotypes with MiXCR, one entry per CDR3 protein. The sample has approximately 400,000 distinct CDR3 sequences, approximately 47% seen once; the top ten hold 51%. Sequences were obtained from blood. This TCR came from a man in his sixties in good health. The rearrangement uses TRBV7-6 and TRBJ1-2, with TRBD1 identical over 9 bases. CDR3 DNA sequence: TGTGCCAGCAGCCAACGGGACAGGGTAGTAAATGGCTACACCTTC. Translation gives CASSQRDRVVNGYTF.